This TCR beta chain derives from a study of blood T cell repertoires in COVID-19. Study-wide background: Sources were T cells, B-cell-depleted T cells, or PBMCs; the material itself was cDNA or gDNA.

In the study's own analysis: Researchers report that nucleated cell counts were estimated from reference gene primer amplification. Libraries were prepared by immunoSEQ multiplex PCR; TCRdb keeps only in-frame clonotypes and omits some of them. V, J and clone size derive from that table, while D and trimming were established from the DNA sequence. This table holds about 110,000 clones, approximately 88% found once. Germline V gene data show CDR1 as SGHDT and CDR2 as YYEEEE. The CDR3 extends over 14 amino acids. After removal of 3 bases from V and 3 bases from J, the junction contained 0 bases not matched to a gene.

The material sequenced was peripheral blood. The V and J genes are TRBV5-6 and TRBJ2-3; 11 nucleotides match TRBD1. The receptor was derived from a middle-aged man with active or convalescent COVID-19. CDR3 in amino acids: CASSWDRGTDTQYF. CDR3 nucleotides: TGTGCCAGCAGCTGGGACAGGGGGACAGATACGCAGTATTTT.